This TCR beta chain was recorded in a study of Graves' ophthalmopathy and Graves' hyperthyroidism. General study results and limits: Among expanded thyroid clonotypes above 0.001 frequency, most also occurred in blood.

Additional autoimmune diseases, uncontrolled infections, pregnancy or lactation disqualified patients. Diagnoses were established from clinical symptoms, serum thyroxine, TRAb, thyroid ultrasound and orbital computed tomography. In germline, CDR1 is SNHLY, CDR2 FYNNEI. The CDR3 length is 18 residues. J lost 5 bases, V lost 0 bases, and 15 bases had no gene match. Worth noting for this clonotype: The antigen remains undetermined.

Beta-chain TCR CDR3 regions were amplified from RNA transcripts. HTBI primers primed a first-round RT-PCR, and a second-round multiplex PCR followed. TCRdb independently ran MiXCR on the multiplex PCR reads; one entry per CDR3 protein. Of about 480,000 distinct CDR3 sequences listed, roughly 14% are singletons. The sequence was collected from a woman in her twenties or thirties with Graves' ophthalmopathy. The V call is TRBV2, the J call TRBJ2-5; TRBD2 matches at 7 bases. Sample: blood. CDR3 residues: CASSEARMGLAARETQYF. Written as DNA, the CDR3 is TGTGCCAGCAGTGAAGCGCGGATGGGTCTAGCGGCCCGGGAGACCCAGTACTTC.